This TCR beta chain was captured in a study of blood T cell repertoires in COVID-19. CDR3 length: 17 amino acids. With 3 bases clipped from V and 6 bases from J, the junction kept 14 bases outside the gene matches. CDR1 and CDR2 (germline): SGDLS, YYNGEE. Repertoires were generated with immunoSEQ multiplex PCR, while TCRdb's copy carries only in-frame clones and drops some. This sample has about 350,000 clones, with roughly 87% found just once. The rearrangement uses TRBV9 and TRBJ1-3, with TRBD1 identical over 8 bases. This receptor was taken from a woman in her twenties or thirties who had recovered from COVID-19. Sequenced: PBMCs or T cells enriched from blood (not recorded which). Here the CDR3 reads CASSGRQGIFSENTIYF. The CDR3 bases are TGTGCCAGCAGCGGCCGACAGGGGATCTTTTCAGAAAACACCATATATTTT.